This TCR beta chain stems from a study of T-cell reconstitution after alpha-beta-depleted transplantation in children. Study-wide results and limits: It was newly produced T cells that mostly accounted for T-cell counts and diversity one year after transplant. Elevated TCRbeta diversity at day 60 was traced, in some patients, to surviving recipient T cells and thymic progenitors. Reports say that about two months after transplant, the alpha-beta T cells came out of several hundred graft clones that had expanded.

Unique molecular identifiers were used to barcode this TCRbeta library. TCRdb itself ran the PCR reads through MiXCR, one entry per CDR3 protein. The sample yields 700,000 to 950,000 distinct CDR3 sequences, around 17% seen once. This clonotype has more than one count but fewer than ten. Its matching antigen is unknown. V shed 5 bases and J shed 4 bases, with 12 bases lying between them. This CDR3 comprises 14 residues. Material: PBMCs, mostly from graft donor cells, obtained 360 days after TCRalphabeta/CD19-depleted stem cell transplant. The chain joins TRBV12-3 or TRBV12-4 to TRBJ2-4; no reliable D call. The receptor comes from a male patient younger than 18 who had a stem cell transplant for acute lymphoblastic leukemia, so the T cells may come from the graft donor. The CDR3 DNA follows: TGTGCCAGCAGTCGGACGACCTGGAAAAACATTCAGTACTTC. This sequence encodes CASSRTTWKNIQYF.